These T cell receptor beta chains were read from a single sample in a study of shared clonotypes between healthy human individuals. TCRdb's copy holds only in-frame clones and misses some; the assay was immunoSEQ multiplex PCR. The sample records hundreds of thousands of clones, 70% to 80% being singletons. The sequencing input was PBMCs. The receptors originated from a woman aged 40 to 50 in good health. Some clones in this sample may be carry-over from other donors' samples. Each CDR3 is given with its conserved first and last residue. Each record gives: CDR3 DNA, CDR3 protein, D gene, clone size, CDR3 length, J gene, V gene. D genes are given only for firm matches. Size is omitted from some rows. Given values are once, few, many or a class for expanded clones.

TGTGCCAGCAGTAGCCCTTTATTTGGGGGAAAACTGTTTTTT,CASSSPLFGGKLFF,NA,once,14,TRBJ1-4,TRBV6-1
TGTGCCAGCACCTTCGGTATGGGACTAGCATCCTACGAGCAGTACTTC,CASTFGMGLASYEQYF,TRBD2,NA,16,TRBJ2-7,TRBV2
TGCGCCAGCAGCTTGGGACAGGGGGCTGATCAGCCCCAGCATTTT,CASSLGQGADQPQHF,TRBD1,NA,15,TRBJ1-5,TRBV5-1
TGTGCCAGCAGTGAGGACAGGGCGAGCAATCAGCCCCAGCATTTT,CASSEDRASNQPQHF,TRBD1,once,15,TRBJ1-5,TRBV2
TGTGCCAGCAGCTCCATCCGATCCCCTGGCCTGGGGTCCTACGAGCAGTACTTC,CASSSIRSPGLGSYEQYF,NA,NA,18,TRBJ2-7,TRBV11-2
TGTGCCTGGGCCCCCCAGGCAGGGAGGTTCGGCTACACCTTC,CAWAPQAGRFGYTF,NA,once,14,TRBJ1-2,TRBV30
TGCGCCAGCACCTCGAGGGATGGAAACACCATATATTTT,CASTSRDGNTIYF,NA,NA,13,TRBJ1-3,TRBV5-1
TGTGCCATCAGTGGGACAGGGGCAAGCTCCTACGAGCAGTACTTC,CAISGTGASSYEQYF,TRBD1,NA,15,TRBJ2-7,TRBV10-3
TGTGCCAGCAGTTCTAGCGGACAGTGGGGCAATGAGCAGTTCTTC,CASSSSGQWGNEQFF,NA,NA,15,TRBJ2-1,TRBV11-2
TGCGCCAGCAGTCAAGATCCACGACCGACAGGGGCCGAAAGCACAGATACGCAGTATTTT,CASSQDPRPTGAESTDTQYF,TRBD1,NA,20,TRBJ2-3,TRBV23-1
TGTGCCAGCAGCTCCCAGGGTGCAGATACGCAGTATTTT,CASSSQGADTQYF,NA,NA,13,TRBJ2-3,TRBV5-4
TGTGCCAGCCGGACTAGCGGGAGTAGCAATGAGCAGTTCTTC,CASRTSGSSNEQFF,TRBD2,NA,14,TRBJ2-1,TRBV2
TGTGCCTGGAGTCCGAGCGGGCAAGAGACCCAGTACTTC,CAWSPSGQETQYF,NA,NA,13,TRBJ2-5,TRBV30
TGTGCCAGCAGTATAGGGACAGGGTTGGCCTACGAGCAGTACTTC,CASSIGTGLAYEQYF,TRBD1,NA,15,TRBJ2-7,TRBV27